A single T cell receptor (beta chain) is shown here with its context. The ends were cut back, 3 bases at V and 10 bases at J, with 7 bases in the middle. The V gene's germline CDR1 is GTSNPN and CDR2 SVGIG (reference sequence). The CDR3 consists of 10 residues. This sample is drawn from a study of shared clonotypes between healthy human individuals. The table came from immunoSEQ multiplex PCR; TCRdb's copy has only in-frame clones and leaves some out. There are approximately 2.1 million clones in the sample; roughly 93% occur only once, and under 0.45% lies in the top ten. The CD4+ fraction was divided into a CD45RA+ naive subset and a CD45RA-negative memory subset.

This chain connects TRBV30 to TRBJ2-1; tentatively, D is TRBD2 (5 bases). Sequenced: naive CD4+ T cells from PBMCs. The subset was: CD45RA+ positively selected. The clonotype comes from a young man in good health. Some clones in this sample may be carry-over from other donors' samples. CDR3 bases: TGTGCCTGGAGCCGAGGGGAGCAGTTCTTC. Protein: CAWSRGEQFF. The full variable domain, in which reference TRBV30 and TRBJ2-1 provide the parts outside the CDR3, is SQTIHQWPATLVQPVGSPLSLECTVEGTSNPNLYWYRQAAGRGLQLLFYSVGIGQISSEVPQNLSASRPQDRQFILSSKKLLLSDSGFYLCAWSRGEQFFGPGTRLTVL.